This T cell receptor (beta chain) was profiled in a study of CD8+ T cells in alopecia areata. Study outcomes and limitations: Scalp data also include sequences from resident alphabeta T cells of normal skin.

Worth noting for this clone: Its matching antigen is unknown.

Treatment described: oral pan-JAK inhibitor, 5-10 mg twice daily. As part of sample collection, lesional scalp punch biopsies and peripheral blood were taken from alopecia areata patients. RNA extraction was followed by reverse transcription into cDNA, which acted as the sequencing template. TCRdb's copy holds only in-frame clones and misses some; the assay was immunoSEQ multiplex PCR. The sample has hundreds of thousands of clones, just over 65% seen once; the top ten hold 1% to 1.5%. CDR3 length: 16 amino acids. CDR1 SGDLS and CDR2 YYNGEE come from the germline V gene. V lost 0 bases, J lost 2 bases, and 14 bases lay in between.

The V gene is TRBV9, the J gene TRBJ1-2, with a possible D match to TRBD1 (5 bases). The sequenced sample was CD4+ T cells sorted from blood, obtained at week 44, from a patient treated with tofacitinib. The receptor was derived from a human donor with alopecia areata. Here the CDR3 reads CASSVVGAGLNYGYTF. The CDR3 DNA is TGTGCCAGCAGCGTAGTCGGGGCAGGTCTCAACTATGGCTACACCTTC.